This T cell receptor (beta chain) stems from a study of blood T cell repertoires in COVID-19. Per the study methods: Using reference gene primer amplification, nucleated cell counts were estimated. TCRdb keeps only in-frame clones here, not all; method: immunoSEQ multiplex PCR. V and J calls and clone size are as listed in that table; D and trimming were resolved from the DNA. The data show just over 95,000 clones, approximately 80% seen once. The source of this sequence is a man aged 60-69 years with acute or convalescent COVID-19. Sequenced sample: peripheral blood.

CDR3 bases: TGTGCCAGCAGCTTAGCATCGCAGAATGAAAAACTGTTTTTT. It codes for CASSLASQNEKLFF. V usage is TRBV7-2 and J usage is TRBJ1-4; D remains unclear. The V gene's germline CDR1 is SGHTA and CDR2 FQGNSA. V was pared by 0 bases and J by 5 bases, with 7 bases between. There are 14 residues in the CDR3.